Listed here is a single T cell receptor (beta chain). Its antigen is not known. V lost 3 bases, J lost 2 bases, and 11 bases lay in between. The germline CDR1 and CDR2 sequences are SGDLS and YYNGEE. The CDR3 has 14 residues. The record originates from a study of T cells in Graves' hyperthyroidism and ophthalmopathy. Whole-study findings and limits: Most expanded thyroid clonotypes above 0.001 recurred in blood.

From RNA transcripts, TCR beta CDR3 regions were amplified. First-round RT-PCR of the TCR CDR3 relied on the HTBI primer set. TCRdb processed the multiplex PCR reads anew with MiXCR; each CDR3 protein has one entry. The sample includes about 540,000 distinct CDR3 sequences, roughly 46% of them seen just once. This chain joins TRBV9 and TRBJ1-1; TRBD1 might be the D (6 bases). The sequencing sample was made of peripheral blood or thyroid tissue (not recorded which). This clonotype was obtained from a woman between 18 and 29 years old with Graves' hyperthyroidism. CDR3 in DNA: TGTGCCAGCAGCGAAAGCAGGGGAAACACTGAAGCTTTCTTT. It specifies CASSESRGNTEAFF. Full variable domain (missing parts from reference TRBV9 and TRBJ1-1): DSGVTQTPKHLITATGQRVTLRCSPRSGDLSVYWYQQSLDQGLQFLIQYYNGEERAKGNILERFSAQQFPDLHSELNLSSLELGDSALYFCASSESRGNTEAFFGQGTRLTVV.